Below, one T cell receptor (beta chain) is given with its context. The specificity of this receptor is unknown. There are no base qualities to consult, and no much larger clone falls within one base. This sample was taken from a study of Graves' ophthalmopathy and Graves' hyperthyroidism (dated by TCRdb to the late 2010s). Regarding the research as a whole: A patient counted as having stable hyperthyroidism if there was no progression to ophthalmopathy within 18 months of follow-up. T-cell repertoires of thyroid tissue and blood were compared in over 5 hyperthyroidism patients. In total, around 140 blood samples were TCR-sequenced: fewer than 50 ophthalmopathy, some 75 hyperthyroidism and roughly 17 hyperthyroidism-to-ophthalmopathy patients. TCR beta repertoire signatures were used to distinguish Graves' ophthalmopathy from Graves' hyperthyroidism and to predict progression to ophthalmopathy. Following sample collection, hyperthyroidism patients were given methimazole at a starting dose of 30 mg daily, and ophthalmopathy patients were given high-dose intravenous methylprednisolone. The independent validation cohort included some 19 hyperthyroidism patients plus 17 patients who later progressed from hyperthyroidism to ophthalmopathy. To explore V-J signatures that distinguish ophthalmopathy from hyperthyroidism, a discovery set of about 99 patients was enrolled, made up of 43 with ophthalmopathy and some 60 with stable hyperthyroidism. General findings and caveats noted by the study authors: In cross-validation, the 13-signature model distinguished ophthalmopathy from stable hyperthyroidism with 85% to 90% sensitivity and about 84% specificity, and in the test set the corresponding values were around 78% and 73%. Sample size was not statistically predetermined, and group allocation was not concealed from the investigators. Most of the expanded thyroid clonotypes with a frequency above 0.001 were also detected in blood, and it was suggested that the thyroid immune response may be reflected by blood repertoires. In validation, the model predicted ophthalmopathy progression with less than 71% sensitivity and less than 80% specificity; some 13 predicted patients were CT-confirmed with GO in a median of about 7.1 months.

For repertoire sequencing, TCR beta CDR3 regions were amplified from RNA transcripts. HTBI primers and the Qiagen OneStep RT-PCR kit were used in a first-round RT-PCR, which was followed by a second-round multiplex PCR, size selection and purification. Libraries were sequenced paired-end with 100 bp reads on an Illumina HiSeq2000. The published analysis was carried out like this. Reads were processed with SOAPnuke, discarding reads with adapters, uncalled bases, mean Phred below 15, or no exact constant-primer or identifier match. COPE v1.2.5 was used to merge the high-quality paired reads. Clonotypes were defined as unique nucleotide sequences and were aligned to IMGT TRB V, D and J references using MiTCR v1.1. The analysis was limited to V-J combinations with a frequency above 0.0001, which together covered 99.2% of repertoires. For each V-J combination, a TCR clonal expansion and chaos score was defined as the ratio of F50 clonal expansion to chaos observed in the TCRdist matrix. Welch's t-statistics and random forest were used to reduce the features to approximately 13 V-J combinations, which were then used as input to a naive Bayes classifier. The Morisita-Horn index was used to measure how similar the thyroid and blood repertoires were. The public sequencing data were trimmed at Q25 with fastp and processed into clonotypes with MiXCR by TCRdb, which kept only in-frame beta chains. Here each entry gathers all rows of one CDR3 protein and keeps the most common genes and DNA. TCRdb, not the authors, supplied the V and J calls. The sample records about 550,000 distinct CDR3 sequences, approximately 35% of which are singletons. The ten largest clones take up approximately 4.1% of the sample.

Hyperthyroidism patients were newly diagnosed, with disease duration under 2 months, and aged 18 to 65 years. Anyone with other autoimmune diseases, uncontrolled infections, pregnancy or lactation was excluded from the study. Diagnosis was based on clinical symptoms, serum thyroxine, TRAb, thyroid ultrasound and orbital computed tomography. Trizol reagent was used to extract the total RNA, and its quality was then checked on an Agilent 2100 Bioanalyzer. The junction shows trimming of 7 bases on V and 4 bases on J, plus 12 bases between the germline ends. Taken from cysteine to phenylalanine, the CDR3 has 12 residues. This entry keeps only the CDR3 DNA: 36 bases, framed from base 1. CDR1 SQVTM and CDR2 ANQGSEA are derived from the germline V gene.

Recombination linked TRBV29-1 to TRBJ2-3; the D gene is possibly TRBD1 or TRBD2, with 5 bases matching each. Sequenced: peripheral blood or thyroid tissue (not recorded which). The receptor was isolated from an adult man with Graves' hyperthyroidism. The CDR3 region reads CSADRGADTQYF. The DNA sequence is TGCAGCGCCGACCGAGGGGCAGATACGCAGTATTTT.